This T cell receptor beta chain was profiled in a study of cytomegalovirus exposure and HLA in healthy donors (dated by TCRdb to about 2017). Some background on the complete study: According to an earlier analysis of around 600 of the donors, about 190 million T cells yielded roughly 110 million unique TCR beta sequences and around 300 Gb of sequence data. HLA typing included class I and class II loci at four-digit resolution. An early release covering around 630 HLA-typed donors comprised roughly 300 gigabases of sequencing data and around 80 million unique TCR sequences. Every repertoire in the discovery cohort had been generated on one and the same sequencing platform. Alongside the repertoire data, information on donor age, sex, ethnicity and CMV serostatus was compiled. Because of strong linkage in the cohort, roughly five DR-DQ haplotypes were treated as single units for association and clustering. Along with the roughly 610-subject first cohort, a separate validation cohort of over 90 different subjects was used. Of the roughly 410 genotyped donors, more than 75% were placed in the genetic ancestry cluster associated with self-reported Caucasian donors. High-throughput TCR immunosequencing, statistical association of individual TCRs with disease status, and machine learning were combined to predict cytomegalovirus infection status. In an earlier analysis of about 590 of the donors, high-throughput TCR beta sequencing was used to judge whether each TCR beta V gene segment behaved as functional or pseudogenic. The T cell repertoires of roughly 660 subjects were profiled by immunosequencing and related to cytomegalovirus serostatus. In a later genetic analysis, genome-wide SNP genotypes for about three fifths of the roughly 670 donors were used, and that subset was treated as a discovery cohort. A later analysis re-examined previously published TCR beta repertoires from roughly 650 donors and added high-resolution HLA genotyping to investigate patterns of TCR occurrence. Rather than using new phenotypic data, the later analysis identified candidate immune exposures from TCR beta sequences and from how often those sequences occurred across donors. Among around 400 genotyped donors of the cohort, an average of roughly 240,000 unique TCR beta nucleotide sequences were sequenced per donor, about a sixth of them non-productive. The study aimed to test whether signatures of past pathogen exposure could be identified by cataloging public T cell receptors. The number of donors typed differed by locus, with about 629-640 for A, B, C, DRB1 and DQB1, around 520 for DQA1, 600 to 610 for DPA1, and approximately 470 for DPB1.

In regard to this clone: No cognate antigen has been identified for it. Base qualities were left out, and no much larger clone turns up one base away.

Paper-wide results and their limitations: A later analysis associated 16,951 TCR beta sequences with specific HLA alleles at a false discovery rate of 0.05. Assigning TCR associations to individual alleles was difficult when HLA alleles, especially DR and DQ, strongly co-occurred. In a later analysis, several top co-occurrence clusters were reported to appear linked to parvovirus B19, influenza, CMV and Epstein-Barr virus. Because the 87-base-pair reads could not distinguish some IMGT-functional V segments, including TRBV6-2 and TRBV6-3, those segments were excluded. In this cohort, only TCR beta chains were sequenced, and detectable features were limited by the absence of alpha or paired-chain data. The study gave a list of more than 150 TCR beta chains associated with cytomegalovirus. The authors suggested that the approach could potentially be generalized to other disease states and immunological phenotypes. Broadly in line with IMGT annotations, most TCR beta V segments showed up in productive rearrangements about 87% or about 30% of the time in an earlier analysis of a few hundred of the donors. A later genetic analysis associated a missense DCLRE1C variant with V-gene and J-gene trimming of TCR beta chains, and an independent cohort replicated the association. Sequencing depth was assumed to be roughly uniform across donors in the presence/absence analyses, though that assumption may not hold. Because counts were too low, about 18 rarely observed V segments, including chromosome 9 orphons, were excluded from the earlier analysis of 587 of the donors. HLA typing was unavailable for some donors at each locus, so association tests used only the typed subset. A cluster of highly shared sequence variants was judged likely to be a technical artifact of the sequencing pipeline. A later analysis found that HLA-associated TCR beta chains were more clonally expanded and had lower generation probabilities than equally common non-associated chains. In vitro tests confirmed that three of the cytomegalovirus-associated TCR beta chains recognize cytomegalovirus antigens. A further reported finding was that TCR beta sequences accurately predicted the HLA-A and HLA-B alleles for most subjects in the first cohort. The classifier was reported to diagnose cytomegalovirus status with high specificity and sensitivity in both the original and validation cohorts. Across donors, most TCR sequences were observed very rarely, whereas some public TCRs were present in many individuals. In a later analysis, most CMV-associated TCR beta chains were found to appear HLA-restricted, with HLA associations seemingly driven largely by CMV exposure. Correlated functional status among segregating V segments might reflect linkage disequilibrium, but an unknown experimental factor could not be ruled out. Compared with the roughly 670-donor mean, donors in an Asian-associated ancestry cluster had fewer N-insertions in productive TCRs, according to a later genetic analysis. According to a later analysis, TCR association rates differed among HLA loci, with DRB1 alleles showing the most associated TCRs and HLA-C alleles showing the fewest. The only immune exposure information available for the cohort was CMV serostatus.

The library was generated by the immunoSEQ multiplex PCR assay. A mixture of 60 forward primers for TCR Vbeta segments and 13 reverse primers for TCR Jbeta segments was used in the multiplex PCR. A multiplex PCR assay on genomic DNA amplified the CDR3 region of rearranged TCR beta genes. The amplified TCR beta libraries were sequenced on the Illumina HiSeq System as 87-base-pair reads. The authors processed their data as follows. Across the 670 or so repertoires, a later analysis counted roughly 84 million unique TCR beta chains, around 11 million of which were shared by at least two donors. Raw reads were error-corrected and collapsed into unique sequences by a nearest-neighbor algorithm in which closely related sequences were merged to remove PCR and sequencing errors. Alignment of CDR3 sequences to IMGT reference sequences was used to assign V, D and J gene segments. For a sequence to be retained, a match of at least six nucleotides was required to both a V gene segment and a J gene segment. Rearrangements were called productive when the CDR3 lacked stop codons and stayed in frame with V and J; all others were non-productive. Following IMGT convention, CDR3 was defined as the stretch from the second conserved V-encoded cysteine to the conserved J-encoded phenylalanine. Sequences without an unambiguous match to a single V gene segment were excluded from the earlier analysis of over 500 of the donors. An earlier analysis of several hundred of the donors called V segments functional above 56.7% productive rearrangements and segregating when the between-donor standard deviation exceeded 5%. To diagnose cytomegalovirus status from the catalog of TCR beta chain sequences, a statistical classification framework was built. In a later analysis, TCR nucleotide sequences were compared against IMGT/GENE-DB human TR gene sequences so that V and J genes could be assigned. In a later analysis, CDR3 sequences and most-parsimonious VDJ recombination scenarios were assigned using the TCRdist pipeline. In a later analysis, each TCR beta chain was defined by its CDR3 amino acid sequence together with its V-gene family, and reads without a unique V-gene family were excluded. A later analysis removed roughly 590 highly shared, low-generation-probability nucleotide sequences to deal with suspected cross-contamination and a sequencing artifact. For each public chain, a later analysis derived a clonal expansion index from normalized ranks of inferred template counts within each repertoire. In a later analysis, generation probabilities were computed with a VDJ recombination model fitted to out-of-frame rearrangements, and the resulting probabilities were checked against IGoR. Hypergeometric tests were used in a later analysis to score TCR-TCR, TCR-HLA and TCR-CMV co-occurrence, with a repertoire-size bias correction applied to the TCR pairs. False discovery rates were estimated in a later analysis by permuting HLA or CMV assignments 20 times. In a later analysis, co-occurring TCRs were grouped with DBSCAN, and TCRdist sequence similarity was added when clustering was performed within HLA-allele-positive subsets. Repertoires with fewer than 30,000 or more than 120,000 public chains were left out of co-occurrence clustering, as were about five repertoires with anomalous nucleotide sharing. The source is immuneACCESS, and TCRdb retained only in-frame sequences with V and J called. Part of the clones is not carried over; for the studies checked, unresolved V genes explain less than half of this, and the remainder is unexplained. V and J calls and clone size come straight from that table; D and trimming were deduced from the DNA. Here the sample has 85,000 to 130,000 clones; around 80% occur a single time. The ten largest clonotypes hold less than 1.5% of the sample.

In total, approximately 610 healthy bone marrow donors made up the cohort. Cohort members were all nominally healthy when sampled, although unrecorded immune exposures were likely present. The donor tested CMV seronegative, placing the donor among the 350 to 400 seronegative members of the cohort. A peripheral blood sample was collected from each donor, and TCR beta sequencing was performed on peripheral blood mononuclear cells. Genomic DNA was extracted from the blood cell samples with the Qiagen DNeasy Blood Extraction Kit. Per the germline V gene (reference sequence), SGHAT is the CDR1 and FQDESV is the CDR2. Unmatched junction bases come to 5, with V trimmed by 3 bases and J by 10 bases. The CDR3 holds 14 amino acids from the cysteine to the phenylalanine. CDR3 DNA is the only sequence kept; it has 42 bases, read in frame from the first base.

This sequence originates from a woman aged 18-29 years in good health and CMV-seronegative. Sample: PBMCs. Rearrangement joined TRBV11-1 to TRBJ2-1; TRBD2 aligns with 11 central bases. The sequenced DNA is TGTGCCAGCAGCTTTCTAGCGGGGGGCGAGGAGCAGTTCTTC. This codes for CASSFLAGGEEQFF.